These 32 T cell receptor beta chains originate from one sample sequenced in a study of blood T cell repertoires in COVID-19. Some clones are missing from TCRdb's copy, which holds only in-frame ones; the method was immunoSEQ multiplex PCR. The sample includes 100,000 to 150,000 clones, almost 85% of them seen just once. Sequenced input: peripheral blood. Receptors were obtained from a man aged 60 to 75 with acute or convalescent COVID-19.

The CDR3 nucleotides are TGTGCCAGCAGCCCCATTACCCCGGGTGCCGAGACCCAGTACTTC. Its translation is CASSPITPGAETQYF. The chain combines TRBV13 with TRBJ2-5; D gene unclear. V was pared by 5 bases and J by 5 bases, with 18 bases between. Per the germline V gene, CDR1 is PRHDT and CDR2 is FYEKMQ (reference sequence). The CDR3 has 15 amino acids.

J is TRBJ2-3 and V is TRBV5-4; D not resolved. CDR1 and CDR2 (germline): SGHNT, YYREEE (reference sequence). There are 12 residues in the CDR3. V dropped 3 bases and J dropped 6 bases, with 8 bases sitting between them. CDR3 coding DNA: TGTGCCAGCAGCTCTCAGGTGGATACGCAGTATTTT. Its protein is CASSSQVDTQYF.

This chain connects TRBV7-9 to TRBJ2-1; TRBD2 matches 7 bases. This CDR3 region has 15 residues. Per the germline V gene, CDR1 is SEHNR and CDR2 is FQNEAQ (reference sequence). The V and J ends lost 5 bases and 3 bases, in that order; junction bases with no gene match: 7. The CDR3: CASSSSGFFYNEQFF. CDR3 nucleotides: TGTGCCAGCAGCAGTAGCGGGTTTTTCTACAATGAGCAGTTCTTC.

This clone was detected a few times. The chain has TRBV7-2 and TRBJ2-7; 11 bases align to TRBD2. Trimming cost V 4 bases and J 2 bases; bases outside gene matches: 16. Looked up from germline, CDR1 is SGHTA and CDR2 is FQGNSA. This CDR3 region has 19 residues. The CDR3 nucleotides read TGTGCCAGCAGCTCCCCAGGGACTAGCGGCCTTACTATTACCTACGAGCAGTACTTC. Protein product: CASSSPGTSGLTITYEQYF.

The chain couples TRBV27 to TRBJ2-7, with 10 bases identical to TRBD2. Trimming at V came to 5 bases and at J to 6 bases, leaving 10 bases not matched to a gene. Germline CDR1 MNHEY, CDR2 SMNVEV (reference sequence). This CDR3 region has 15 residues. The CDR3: CASSELAGPTPEQYF. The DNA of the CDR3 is TGTGCCAGCAGTGAACTAGCGGGGCCAACCCCCGAGCAGTACTTC.

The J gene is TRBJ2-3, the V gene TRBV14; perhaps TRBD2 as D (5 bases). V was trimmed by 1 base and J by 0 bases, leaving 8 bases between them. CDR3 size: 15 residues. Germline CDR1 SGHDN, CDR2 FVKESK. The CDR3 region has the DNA TGTGCCAGCAGCCAAGGTTCGGGGAGCACAGATACGCAGTATTTT. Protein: CASSQGSGSTDTQYF.

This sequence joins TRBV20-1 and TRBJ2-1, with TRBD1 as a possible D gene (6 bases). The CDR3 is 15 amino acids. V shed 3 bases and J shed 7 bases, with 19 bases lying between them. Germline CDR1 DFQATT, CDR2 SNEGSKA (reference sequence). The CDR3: CSASGAGAGANEQFF. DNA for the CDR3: TGCAGTGCTAGTGGGGCCGGGGCAGGGGCAAATGAGCAGTTCTTC.

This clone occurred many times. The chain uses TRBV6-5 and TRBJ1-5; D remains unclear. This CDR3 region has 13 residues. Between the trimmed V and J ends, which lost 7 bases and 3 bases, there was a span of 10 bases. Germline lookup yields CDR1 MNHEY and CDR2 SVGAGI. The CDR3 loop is CASKRNLNQPQHF. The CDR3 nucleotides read TGTGCCAGCAAGAGAAATCTCAATCAGCCCCAGCATTTT.

CDR3 in DNA: TGTGCCAGCTCACTAGCGGGAACTGAATACGAGCAGTACTTC. Its protein product is CASSLAGTEYEQYF. The chain recombines TRBV18 with TRBJ2-7, with 8 positions matching TRBD2. The CDR3 length is 14 residues. Germline lookup yields CDR1 KGHSH and CDR2 LQKENI. Germline trimming cut 4 bases from V and 4 bases from J; bases unmatched to any gene: 6.

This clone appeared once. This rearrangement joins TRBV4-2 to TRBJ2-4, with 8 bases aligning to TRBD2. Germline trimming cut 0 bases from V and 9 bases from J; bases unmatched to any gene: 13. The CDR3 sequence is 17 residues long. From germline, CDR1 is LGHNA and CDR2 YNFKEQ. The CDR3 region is CASSQDYRSSGEVIQYF. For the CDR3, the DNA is TGTGCCAGCAGCCAAGATTACCGGAGTAGCGGGGAGGTCATTCAGTACTTC.

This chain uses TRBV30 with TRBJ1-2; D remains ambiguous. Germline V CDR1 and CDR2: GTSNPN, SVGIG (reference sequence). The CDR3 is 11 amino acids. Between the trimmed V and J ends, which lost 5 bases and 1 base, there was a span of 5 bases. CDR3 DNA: TGTGCCTGGGTTCGTAACTATGGCTACACCTTC. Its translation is CAWVRNYGYTF.

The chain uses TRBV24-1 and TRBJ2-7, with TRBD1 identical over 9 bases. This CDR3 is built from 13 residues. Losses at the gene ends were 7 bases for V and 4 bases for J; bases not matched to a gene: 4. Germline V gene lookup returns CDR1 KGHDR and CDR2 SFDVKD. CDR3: CATSTGGPYEQYF. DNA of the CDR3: TGTGCCACCAGCACAGGGGGCCCTTACGAGCAGTACTTC.

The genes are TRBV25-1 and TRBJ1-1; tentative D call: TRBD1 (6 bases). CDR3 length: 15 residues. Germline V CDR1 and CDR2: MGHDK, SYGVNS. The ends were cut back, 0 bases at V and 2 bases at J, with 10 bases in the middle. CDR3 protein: CASSEYGQFNTEAFF. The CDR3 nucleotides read TGTGCCAGCAGTGAATATGGACAGTTTAACACTGAAGCTTTCTTT.

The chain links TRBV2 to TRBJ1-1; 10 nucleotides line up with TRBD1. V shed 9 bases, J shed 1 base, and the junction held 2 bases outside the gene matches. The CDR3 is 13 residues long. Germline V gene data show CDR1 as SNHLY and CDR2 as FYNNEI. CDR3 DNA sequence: TGTGCCAGTAGGACAGGGGGGAACACTGAAGCTTTCTTT. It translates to CASRTGGNTEAFF.

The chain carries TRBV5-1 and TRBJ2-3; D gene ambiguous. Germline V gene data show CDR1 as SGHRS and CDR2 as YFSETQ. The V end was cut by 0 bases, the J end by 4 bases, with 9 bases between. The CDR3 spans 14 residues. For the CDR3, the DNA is TGCGCCAGCAGCTTGGAGAATATAGCAGATACGCAGTATTTT. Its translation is CASSLENIADTQYF.

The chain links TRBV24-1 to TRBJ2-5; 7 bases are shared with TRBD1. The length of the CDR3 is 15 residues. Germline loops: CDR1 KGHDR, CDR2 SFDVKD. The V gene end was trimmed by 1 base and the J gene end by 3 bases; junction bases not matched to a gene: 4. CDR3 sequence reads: CATSDFTGAEETQYF. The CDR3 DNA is TGTGCCACCAGTGATTTTACAGGGGCGGAAGAGACCCAGTACTTC.

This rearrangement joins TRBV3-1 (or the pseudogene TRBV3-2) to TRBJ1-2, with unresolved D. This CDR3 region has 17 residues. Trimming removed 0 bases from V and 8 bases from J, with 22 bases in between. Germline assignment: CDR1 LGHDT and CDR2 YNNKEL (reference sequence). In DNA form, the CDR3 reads TGTGCCAGCAGCCAAGATTCGTTTGGTAGCCGGAGTGGCGGCTACACCTTC. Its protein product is CASSQDSFGSRSGGYTF.

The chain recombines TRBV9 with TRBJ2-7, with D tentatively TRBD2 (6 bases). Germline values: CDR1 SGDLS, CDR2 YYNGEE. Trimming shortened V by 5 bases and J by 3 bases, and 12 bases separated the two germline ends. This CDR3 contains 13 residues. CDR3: CASSTDYNYEQYF. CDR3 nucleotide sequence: TGTGCCAGCAGTACGGACTACAACTACGAGCAGTACTTC.

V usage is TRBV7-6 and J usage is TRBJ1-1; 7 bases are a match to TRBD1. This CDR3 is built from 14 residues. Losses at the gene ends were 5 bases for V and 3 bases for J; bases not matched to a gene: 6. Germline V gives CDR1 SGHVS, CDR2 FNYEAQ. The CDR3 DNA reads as TGTGCCAGCAGCCGGGACAGCTCCTACACTGAAGCTTTCTTT. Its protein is CASSRDSSYTEAFF.

The CDR3 region is CASSSLSDRFYGYTF. CDR3 nucleotides: TGTGCCAGCAGCTCCTTATCTGACAGGTTCTATGGCTACACCTTC. The chain is built from TRBV7-6 and TRBJ1-2, with D maybe TRBD1 (6 bases). This CDR3 region has 15 residues. V lost 4 bases, J lost 4 bases, and 16 bases lay in between. The germline V gene encodes CDR1 SGHVS and CDR2 FNYEAQ.

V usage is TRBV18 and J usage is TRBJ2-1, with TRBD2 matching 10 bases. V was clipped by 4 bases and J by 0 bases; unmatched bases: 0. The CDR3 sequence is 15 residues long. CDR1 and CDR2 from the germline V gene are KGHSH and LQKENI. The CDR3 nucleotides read TGTGCCAGCTCACTAGCGGGAGGCTCCTACAATGAGCAGTTCTTC. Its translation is CASSLAGGSYNEQFF.

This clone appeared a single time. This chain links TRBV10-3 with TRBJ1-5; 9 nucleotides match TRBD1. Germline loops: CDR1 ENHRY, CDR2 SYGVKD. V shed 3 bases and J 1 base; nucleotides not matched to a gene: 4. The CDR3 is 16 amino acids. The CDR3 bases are TGTGCCATCAGTGACCGGGGGACAGGGAGCAATCAGCCCCAGCATTTT. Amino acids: CAISDRGTGSNQPQHF.

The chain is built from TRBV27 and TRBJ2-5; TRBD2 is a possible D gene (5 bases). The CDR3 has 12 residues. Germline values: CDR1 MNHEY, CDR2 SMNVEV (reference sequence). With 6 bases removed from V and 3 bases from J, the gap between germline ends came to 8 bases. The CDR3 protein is CASSQEEETQYF. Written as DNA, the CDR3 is TGTGCCAGCAGCCAGGAGGAAGAGACCCAGTACTTC.

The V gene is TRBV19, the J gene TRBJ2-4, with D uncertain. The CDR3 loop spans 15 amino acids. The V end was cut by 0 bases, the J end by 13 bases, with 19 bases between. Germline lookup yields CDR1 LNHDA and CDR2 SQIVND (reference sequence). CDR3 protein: CASSIDTVVSRLQYF. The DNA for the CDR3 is TGTGCCAGTAGTATAGACACAGTGGTCTCCCGCTTGCAGTACTTC. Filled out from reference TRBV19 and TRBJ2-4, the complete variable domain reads DGGITQSPKYLFRKEGQNVTLSCEQNLNHDAMYWYRQDPGQGLRLIYYSQIVNDFQKGDIAEGYSVSREKKESFPLTVTSAQKNPTAFYLCASSIDTVVSRLQYFGAGTRLSVL.

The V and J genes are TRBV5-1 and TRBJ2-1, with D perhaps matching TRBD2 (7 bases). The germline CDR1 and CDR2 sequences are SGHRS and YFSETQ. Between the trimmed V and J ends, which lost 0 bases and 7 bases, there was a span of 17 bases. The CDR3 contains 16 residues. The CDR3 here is CASSLAIGGGPNEQFF. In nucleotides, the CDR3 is TGCGCCAGCAGCTTGGCCATTGGGGGGGGCCCTAATGAGCAGTTCTTC.

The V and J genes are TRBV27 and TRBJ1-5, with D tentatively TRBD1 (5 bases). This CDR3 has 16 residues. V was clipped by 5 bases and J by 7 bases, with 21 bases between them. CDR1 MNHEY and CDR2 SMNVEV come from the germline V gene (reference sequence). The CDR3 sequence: CASSPLPGQGIQPQHF. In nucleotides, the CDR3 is TGTGCCAGCAGTCCCCTCCCTGGTCAGGGAATACAGCCCCAGCATTTT.

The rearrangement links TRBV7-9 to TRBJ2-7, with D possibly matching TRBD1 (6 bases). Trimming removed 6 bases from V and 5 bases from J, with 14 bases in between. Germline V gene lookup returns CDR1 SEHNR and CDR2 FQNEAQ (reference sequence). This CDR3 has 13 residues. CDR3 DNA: TGTGCCAGCAGTTTACAGGGTTCTCACGAGCAGTACTTC. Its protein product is CASSLQGSHEQYF.

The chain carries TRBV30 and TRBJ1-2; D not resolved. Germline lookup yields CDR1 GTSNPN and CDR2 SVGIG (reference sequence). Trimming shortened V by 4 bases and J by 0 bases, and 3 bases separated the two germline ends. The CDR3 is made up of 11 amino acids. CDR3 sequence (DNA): TGTGCCTGGACTCCTAACTATGGCTACACCTTC. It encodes CAWTPNYGYTF.

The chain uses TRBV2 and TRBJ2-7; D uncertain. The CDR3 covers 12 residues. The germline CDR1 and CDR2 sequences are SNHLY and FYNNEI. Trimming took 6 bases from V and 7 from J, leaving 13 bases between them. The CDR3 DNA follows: TGTGCCAGCAGGCTAATTAATCGGGAGCAGTACTTC. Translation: CASRLINREQYF.

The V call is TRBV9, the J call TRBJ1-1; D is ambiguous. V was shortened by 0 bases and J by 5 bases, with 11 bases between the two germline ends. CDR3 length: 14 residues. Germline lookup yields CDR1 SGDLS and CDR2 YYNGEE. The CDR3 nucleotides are TGTGCCAGCAGCGTAGGAGAGAGTTCGACTGAAGCTTTCTTT. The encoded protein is CASSVGESSTEAFF.

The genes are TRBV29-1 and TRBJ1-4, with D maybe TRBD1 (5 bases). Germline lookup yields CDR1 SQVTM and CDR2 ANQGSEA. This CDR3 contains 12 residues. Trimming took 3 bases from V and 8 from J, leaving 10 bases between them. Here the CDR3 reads CSVETAPEKLFF. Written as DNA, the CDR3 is TGCAGCGTTGAGACAGCGCCCGAAAAACTGTTTTTT.

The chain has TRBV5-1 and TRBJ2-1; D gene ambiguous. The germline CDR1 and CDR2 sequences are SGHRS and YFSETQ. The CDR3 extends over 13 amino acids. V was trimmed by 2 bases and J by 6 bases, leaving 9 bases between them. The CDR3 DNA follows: TGCGCCAGCAGCTTCTCTGTCCTCAATGAGCAGTTCTTC. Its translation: CASSFSVLNEQFF.